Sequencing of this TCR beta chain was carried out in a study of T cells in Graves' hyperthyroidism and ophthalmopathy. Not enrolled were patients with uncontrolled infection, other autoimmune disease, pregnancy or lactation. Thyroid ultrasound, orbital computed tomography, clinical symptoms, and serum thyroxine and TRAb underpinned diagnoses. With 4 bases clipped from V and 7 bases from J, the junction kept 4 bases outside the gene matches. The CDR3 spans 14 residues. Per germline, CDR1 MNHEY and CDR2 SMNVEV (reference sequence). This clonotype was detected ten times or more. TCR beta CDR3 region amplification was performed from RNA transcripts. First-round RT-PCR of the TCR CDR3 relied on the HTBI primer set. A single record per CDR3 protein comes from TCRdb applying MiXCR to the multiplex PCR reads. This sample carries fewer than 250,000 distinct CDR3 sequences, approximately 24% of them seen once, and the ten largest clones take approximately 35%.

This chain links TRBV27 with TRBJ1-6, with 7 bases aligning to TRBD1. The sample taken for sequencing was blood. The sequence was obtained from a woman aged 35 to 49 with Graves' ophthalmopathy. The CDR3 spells CASSWTGANSPLHF. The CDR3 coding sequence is TGTGCCAGCAGTTGGACAGGTGCAAATTCACCCCTCCACTTT.